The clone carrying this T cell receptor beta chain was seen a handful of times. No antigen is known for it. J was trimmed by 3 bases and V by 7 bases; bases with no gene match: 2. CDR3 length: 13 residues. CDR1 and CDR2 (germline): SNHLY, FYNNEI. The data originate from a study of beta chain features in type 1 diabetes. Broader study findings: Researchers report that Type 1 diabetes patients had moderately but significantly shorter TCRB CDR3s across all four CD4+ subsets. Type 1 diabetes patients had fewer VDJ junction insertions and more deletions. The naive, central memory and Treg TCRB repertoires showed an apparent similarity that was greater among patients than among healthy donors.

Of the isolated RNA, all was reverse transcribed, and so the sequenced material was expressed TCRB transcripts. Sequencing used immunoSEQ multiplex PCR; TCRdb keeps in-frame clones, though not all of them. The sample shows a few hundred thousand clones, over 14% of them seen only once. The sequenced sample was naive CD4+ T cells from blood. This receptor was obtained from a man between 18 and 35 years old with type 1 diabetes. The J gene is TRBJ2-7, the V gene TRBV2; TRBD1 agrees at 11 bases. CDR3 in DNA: TGTGCCAGCACTGGGACAGGGGGCTACGAGCAGTACTTC. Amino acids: CASTGTGGYEQYF.